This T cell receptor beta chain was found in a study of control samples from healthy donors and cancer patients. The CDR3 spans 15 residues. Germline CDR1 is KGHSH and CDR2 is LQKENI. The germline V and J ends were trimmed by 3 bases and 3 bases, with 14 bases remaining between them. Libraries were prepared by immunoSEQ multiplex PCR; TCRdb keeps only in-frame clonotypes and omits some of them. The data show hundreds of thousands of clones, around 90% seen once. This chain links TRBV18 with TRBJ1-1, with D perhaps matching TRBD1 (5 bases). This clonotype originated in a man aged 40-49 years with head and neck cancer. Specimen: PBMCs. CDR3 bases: TGTGCCAGCTCACCCGGTGTGGGGCGAGACACTGAAGCTTTCTTT. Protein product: CASSPGVGRDTEAFF.